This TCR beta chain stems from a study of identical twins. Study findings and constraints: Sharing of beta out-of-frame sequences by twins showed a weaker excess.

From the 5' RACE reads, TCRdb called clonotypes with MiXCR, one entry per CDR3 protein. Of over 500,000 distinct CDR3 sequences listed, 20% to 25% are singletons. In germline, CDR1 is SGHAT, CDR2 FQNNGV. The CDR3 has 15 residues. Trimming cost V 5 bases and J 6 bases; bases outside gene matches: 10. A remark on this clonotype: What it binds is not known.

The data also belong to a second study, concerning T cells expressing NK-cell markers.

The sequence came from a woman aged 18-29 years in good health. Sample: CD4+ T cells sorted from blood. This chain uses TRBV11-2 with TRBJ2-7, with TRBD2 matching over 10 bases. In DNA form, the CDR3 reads TGTGCCAGCAGCCGTGAAATAGCGGGAGGAGGCGAGCAGTACTTC. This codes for CASSREIAGGGEQYF.